This TCR beta chain was observed in a study of T-cell reconstitution after alpha-beta-depleted transplantation in children. Researchers prepared the TCRbeta library using unique molecular identifiers, the study reports. TCRdb analysed the PCR reads with MiXCR anew, one entry per CDR3 protein. This sample has some 440,000 distinct CDR3 sequences, with 15% to 20% found just once. For this clonotype: Its target is unknown.

The study, taken as a whole, reports: T-cell numbers and diversity one year post-transplant derived largely from freshly generated T cells. By about two months after transplant, alpha-beta T cells reportedly arose from several hundred graft clones that had expanded. Several patients had high TCRbeta diversity at day 60; it came from surviving recipient T cells and thymic progenitors.

Specimen: PBMCs, mostly from graft donor cells, collected 360 days after TCRalphabeta/CD19-depleted stem cell transplant. This receptor was identified in a boy younger than two who had a stem cell transplant for Wiskott-Aldrich syndrome, so the T cells may come from the graft donor.

The CDR3 DNA reads TGTGCCAGCAGTTACCAATATCCGGGACAGGGTCCGGCCGGGGAGCTGTTTTTT. It encodes CASSYQYPGQGPAGELFF. The V call is TRBV6-5, the J call TRBJ2-2, with 9 positions matching TRBD1. The CDR3 extends over 18 amino acids. The germline CDR1 and CDR2 sequences are MNHEY and SVGAGI. Germline trimming cut 2 bases from V and 6 bases from J; bases unmatched to any gene: 13.